The 9 T cell receptor beta chains reported below all come from one sample, sequenced in a study of tumor and adjacent non-tumor tissue in lung cancer (dated by TCRdb to 2017 to 2018). RNA was extracted from bulk unsorted tissue and checked for quality with a NanoDrop ND-1000 and an Agilent 2100. For the normal lung samples, distant non-tumor tissue was collected more than 3 cm away from the tumor edge. The protocol used for the library was multiplex PCR. TCRdb names Illumina HiSeq 2500 as the instrument used. TCRbeta libraries were built by three rounds of nested PCR using primers (Table S4), following protocols modified from ARM-PCR. TCRdb applied fastp at Q25 and MiXCR to the public reads, then kept only in-frame beta chains. CDR3 protein sequences are deduplicated, and each keeps its most common genes and DNA. Across this sample there are around 50,000 distinct CDR3 sequences, with roughly two thirds seen only once. Around 28% of the sample comes from the top ten.

Material: distant non-tumor lung tissue. These receptors were obtained from a woman aged 70-85 years with non-small cell lung cancer.

As for this clonotype: Lacking the conserved final phenylalanine or tryptophan, this CDR3 likely reflects a read error. The chain carries TRBV4-1 and TRBJ2-2; the match to TRBD1 covers 9 bases. The CDR3 sequence is 17 residues long. Germline CDR1 is MGHRA and CDR2 is YSYEKL. Losses at the gene ends were 4 bases for V and 3 bases for J; bases not matched to a gene: 9. The CDR3 DNA sequence: TGCGCCAGCAGCCTCCAACCGGGACAGGGTGACACCGGGGAGCTGTTTTCT. It encodes CASSLQPGQGDTGELFS.

The sample holds one count of this clonotype. A much more abundant neighbour one base away suggests this may be a read error. The chain uses TRBV6-4 and TRBJ2-1; D remains unclear. CDR3 size: 13 residues. Germline V gene sequence: CDR1 MRHNA, CDR2 SNTAGT. CDR3 amino acids: CASGDSWNNEQFF. The CDR3 DNA reads TGTGCCAGCGGTGATAGCTGGAACAATGAGCAGTTCTTC.

About this clonotype itself: This sequence may be a read error, since a much larger clone differs from it by one base. The J gene is TRBJ2-4, the V gene TRBV28; TRBD1 might be the D (5 bases). The CDR3 has 13 amino acids. Germline V gene sequence: CDR1 MDHEN, CDR2 SYDVKM. The CDR3 sequence: CVSKQDRRNIQYF. The CDR3 region has the DNA TGTGTCAGCAAACAGGACCGTAGAAACATTCAGTACTTC. The full variable domain, with the rest looked up from reference TRBV28 and TRBJ2-4, is DVKVTQSSRYLVKRTGEKVFLECVQDMDHENMFWYRQDPGLGLRLIYFSYDVKMKEKGDIPEGYSVSREKKERFSLILESASTNQTSMYLCVSKQDRRNIQYFGAGTRLSVL.

Concerning this clonotype: The missing conserved phenylalanine or tryptophan at the end of this CDR3 makes a read error likely. The J gene is TRBJ2-2, the V gene TRBV6-1, with D possibly TRBD2 on 5 matching bases. Trimming shortened V by 10 bases and J by 1 base, and 13 bases separated the two germline ends. The CDR3 is 14 amino acids. Germline CDR1 is MNHNS and CDR2 is SASEGT. The CDR3 reads CANNGLRNTGELFI. The CDR3 nucleotides are TGTGCCAACAATGGACTGAGGAACACCGGGGAGCTGTTTATT.

In the case of this clonotype: A much larger clone differs by one base, so this may be a read error. The V and J genes are TRBV30 and TRBJ1-6; D may be TRBD1 (6 bases). CDR3 length: 15 residues. The V end lost 6 bases, the J end lost 5 bases, and 17 bases lay between the germline ends. The germline CDR1 and CDR2 sequences are GTSNPN and SVGIG (reference sequence). The CDR3, as DNA: TGTGCCTGTAGCAGGCCGGGACAAAATAATTCACCCCTCCACTTT. Its protein is CACSRPGQNNSPLHF. Together with reference TRBV30 and TRBJ1-6, the CDR3 gives the full variable domain: SQTIHQWPATLVQPVGSPLSLECTVEGTSNPNLYWYRQAAGRGLQLLFYSVGIGQISSEVPQNLSASRPQDRQFILSSKKLLLSDSGFYLCACSRPGQNNSPLHFGNGTRLTVT.

This clonotype qualifies as medium-sized. J is TRBJ2-1 and V is TRBV4-1, with 10 bases lining up with TRBD2. V gave up 4 bases and J gave up 9 bases; unmatched junction bases: 12. Germline lookup yields CDR1 MGHRA and CDR2 YSYEKL. This CDR3 is built from 16 residues. This chain's CDR3 is CASSLVSGRALGEQFF. DNA of the CDR3: TGCGCCAGCAGCCTAGTCAGCGGGAGGGCCTTGGGTGAGCAGTTCTTC.

Concerning this clonotype: This CDR3 is missing its conserved last phenylalanine or tryptophan, likely due to a read error. The limits of the CDR3 on the DNA are not certain, so only TCRdb's listed CDR3 is given. V gene TRBV5-1 combines with J gene TRBJ2-1. Termini included, the CDR3 measures 13 amino acids. Germline V lookup: CDR1 SGHRS, CDR2 YFSETQ. The CDR3 loop reads CASSTDQYNEKFS.

Note on this clonotype: A much larger clone lies a single base off, so this may be a read error. The rearrangement links TRBV12-3 or TRBV12-4 to TRBJ1-1; 7 bases fit TRBD1. Trimming at V came to 8 bases and at J to 0 bases, leaving 6 bases not matched to a gene. This CDR3 has 14 amino acids. CDR3: CASGPTGVNTEAFF. For the CDR3, the DNA is TGTGCCAGCGGGCCCACAGGGGTGAACACTGAAGCTTTCTTT.

As regards this clonotype: This clone may be a read error of a much larger clone one base away. The rearrangement joins TRBV28 to TRBJ1-1; D gene unclear. The CDR3 runs 14 residues. Germline values: CDR1 MDHEN, CDR2 SYDVKM. The CDR3 reads CASSLNGVHTEALF. In nucleotides, the CDR3 is TGTGCCAGCAGTTTAAACGGAGTCCACACTGAAGCTCTCTTT.